A selection of T cell receptor beta chains follows, all from one sample in a study of shared clonotypes between healthy human individuals. Produced via immunoSEQ multiplex PCR; TCRdb's table is partial and in-frame only. This table has over 2 million clones, less than 95% appearing once. The sequencing sample was made of naive CD8+ T cells sorted from blood. Receptor source: a man between 18 and 29 years old in good health. Each CDR3 is given with its conserved first and last residue. Each record gives: CDR3 protein, CDR3 DNA, D gene, clone size, J gene, V gene, CDR3 length. The D gene is left open where the match is weak. Clone size is not always given. Where it is, it says once, few, many or a class for expanded clones.

CDR3 protein: CASSSYTGDTEAFF; CDR3 DNA: TGTGCCAGCAGCTCGTACACAGGGGACACTGAAGCTTTCTTT; D gene: TRBD1; clone size: -; J gene: TRBJ1-1; V gene: TRBV11-2; CDR3 length: 14
CDR3 protein: CAWSPIETSPFDEQFF; CDR3 DNA: TGTGCCTGGAGCCCCATCGAGACTAGCCCGTTTGATGAGCAGTTCTTC; D gene: TRBD2; clone size: -; J gene: TRBJ2-1; V gene: TRBV30; CDR3 length: 16
CDR3 protein: CASSLDGASHTPDYGYTF; CDR3 DNA: TGTGCCAGCAGCTTAGATGGGGCATCACACACTCCGGACTATGGCTACACCTTC; D gene: -; clone size: -; J gene: TRBJ1-2; V gene: TRBV11-2; CDR3 length: 18
CDR3 protein: CASSNLGGQETQYF; CDR3 DNA: TGTGCCAGCAGCAACCTCGGGGGTCAAGAGACCCAGTACTTC; D gene: -; clone size: -; J gene: TRBJ2-5; V gene: TRBV11-2; CDR3 length: 14
CDR3 protein: CASSSVAGGIIYNEQFF; CDR3 DNA: TGTGCCAGCAGCTCTGTAGCGGGAGGTATAATCTACAATGAGCAGTTCTTC; D gene: TRBD2; clone size: once; J gene: TRBJ2-1; V gene: TRBV7-2; CDR3 length: 17
CDR3 protein: CASSGLAGPYNEQFF; CDR3 DNA: TGTGCCAGCAGTGGACTAGCGGGACCCTACAATGAGCAGTTCTTC; D gene: TRBD2; clone size: -; J gene: TRBJ2-1; V gene: TRBV6-5; CDR3 length: 15
CDR3 protein: CASSELTDPTGETQYF; CDR3 DNA: TGTGCCAGCAGTGAATTAACGGACCCCACAGGAGAGACCCAGTACTTC; D gene: -; clone size: -; J gene: TRBJ2-5; V gene: TRBV6-1; CDR3 length: 16
CDR3 protein: CASSFGQGKGAFF; CDR3 DNA: TGTGCCAGCAGTTTTGGACAGGGAAAAGGTGCTTTCTTT; D gene: TRBD1; clone size: -; J gene: TRBJ1-1; V gene: TRBV27; CDR3 length: 13
CDR3 protein: CASSWTSSGELFF; CDR3 DNA: TGTGCCAGCAGCTGGACTAGTTCCGGGGAGCTGTTTTTT; D gene: TRBD2; clone size: -; J gene: TRBJ2-2; V gene: TRBV5-6; CDR3 length: 13
CDR3 protein: CASSLSGGGADTQYF; CDR3 DNA: TGTGCCAGCAGTTTATCGGGCGGGGGAGCAGATACGCAGTATTTT; D gene: TRBD2; clone size: -; J gene: TRBJ2-3; V gene: TRBV27; CDR3 length: 15
CDR3 protein: CASSLDSGSSNEQFF; CDR3 DNA: TGCGCCAGCAGCTTGGATAGCGGGAGCAGCAATGAGCAGTTCTTC; D gene: TRBD2; clone size: -; J gene: TRBJ2-1; V gene: TRBV5-1; CDR3 length: 15
CDR3 protein: CASSSVLASPTDTQYF; CDR3 DNA: TGTGCCAGCAGCTCAGTGCTAGCGAGCCCCACAGATACGCAGTATTTT; D gene: -; clone size: -; J gene: TRBJ2-3; V gene: TRBV7-9; CDR3 length: 16
CDR3 protein: CASRGNLAGAPYEQYF; CDR3 DNA: TGTGCCAGCAGGGGAAACCTAGCGGGAGCCCCCTACGAGCAGTACTTC; D gene: TRBD2; clone size: -; J gene: TRBJ2-7; V gene: TRBV27; CDR3 length: 16
CDR3 protein: CASSPGQNTEAFF; CDR3 DNA: TGTGCCAGCAGTCCAGGACAGAACACTGAAGCTTTCTTT; D gene: -; clone size: once; J gene: TRBJ1-1; V gene: TRBV6-5; CDR3 length: 13
CDR3 protein: CASGKTGRQPQHF; CDR3 DNA: TGTGCCAGCGGTAAAACAGGGCGCCAGCCCCAGCATTTT; D gene: -; clone size: -; J gene: TRBJ1-5; V gene: TRBV27; CDR3 length: 13
CDR3 protein: CASPSGNQPQHF; CDR3 DNA: TGTGCCAGCCCATCGGGCAATCAGCCCCAGCATTTT; D gene: -; clone size: -; J gene: TRBJ1-5; V gene: TRBV19; CDR3 length: 12
CDR3 protein: CAWSPGILSYEQYF; CDR3 DNA: TGTGCCTGGAGTCCCGGGATCCTCTCCTACGAGCAGTACTTC; D gene: -; clone size: -; J gene: TRBJ2-7; V gene: TRBV30; CDR3 length: 14
CDR3 protein: CASSLGPENTGELFF; CDR3 DNA: TGTGCCAGCAGCTTGGGACCTGAGAACACCGGGGAGCTGTTTTTT; D gene: -; clone size: -; J gene: TRBJ2-2; V gene: TRBV7-3; CDR3 length: 15
CDR3 protein: CASSLSDRGNTEAFF; CDR3 DNA: TGTGCCAGCAGCCTTTCGGACAGGGGGAACACTGAAGCTTTCTTT; D gene: TRBD1; clone size: -; J gene: TRBJ1-1; V gene: TRBV28; CDR3 length: 15
CDR3 protein: CASSESRGIGTGELFF; CDR3 DNA: TGCGCCAGCAGTGAGTCAAGAGGAATCGGCACCGGGGAGCTGTTTTTT; D gene: -; clone size: -; J gene: TRBJ2-2; V gene: TRBV10-2; CDR3 length: 16
CDR3 protein: CASSSPNNEKLFF; CDR3 DNA: TGTGCCAGCAGTTCACCCAACAATGAAAAACTGTTTTTT; D gene: -; clone size: -; J gene: TRBJ1-4; V gene: TRBV28; CDR3 length: 13
CDR3 protein: CASSRTAYYEQYF; CDR3 DNA: TGTGCCAGCAGCAGGACGGCCTACTACGAGCAGTACTTC; D gene: -; clone size: -; J gene: TRBJ2-7; V gene: TRBV7-9; CDR3 length: 13
CDR3 protein: CASGLAARGEGYQETQYF; CDR3 DNA: TGTGCTAGTGGTTTGGCGGCTCGGGGGGAGGGCTACCAAGAGACCCAGTACTTC; D gene: TRBD2; clone size: -; J gene: TRBJ2-5; V gene: TRBV12-5; CDR3 length: 18
CDR3 protein: CASSLGGGSVEQFF; CDR3 DNA: TGTGCCAGCAGCTTGGGTGGGGGATCGGTTGAGCAGTTCTTC; D gene: -; clone size: -; J gene: TRBJ2-1; V gene: TRBV5-4; CDR3 length: 14
CDR3 protein: CASSLGGSSGFYEQYF; CDR3 DNA: TGTGCCAGCAGCCTAGGAGGGTCTAGCGGATTTTACGAGCAGTACTTC; D gene: TRBD2; clone size: -; J gene: TRBJ2-7; V gene: TRBV9; CDR3 length: 16
CDR3 protein: CASSPRTGGALVGYTF; CDR3 DNA: TGTGCCAGCAGCCCCCGTACCGGGGGCGCGTTAGTTGGCTACACCTTC; D gene: -; clone size: once; J gene: TRBJ1-2; V gene: TRBV11-2; CDR3 length: 16
CDR3 protein: CASSYQASVDTQYF; CDR3 DNA: TGTGCCAGCAGTTACCAGGCCTCCGTGGATACGCAGTATTTT; D gene: -; clone size: -; J gene: TRBJ2-3; V gene: TRBV6-5; CDR3 length: 14
CDR3 protein: CSVEDRVRGGYTF; CDR3 DNA: TGCAGCGTTGAAGATAGGGTGAGGGGTGGCTACACCTTC; D gene: -; clone size: -; J gene: TRBJ1-2; V gene: TRBV29-1; CDR3 length: 13
CDR3 protein: CASSVAQVAGGTGELFF; CDR3 DNA: TGTGCCAGCAGCGTAGCCCAAGTAGCGGGAGGCACCGGGGAGCTGTTTTTT; D gene: TRBD2; clone size: -; J gene: TRBJ2-2; V gene: TRBV9; CDR3 length: 17
CDR3 protein: CASNTPPETQYF; CDR3 DNA: TGTGCCAGCAATACGCCCCCAGAGACCCAGTACTTC; D gene: -; clone size: -; J gene: TRBJ2-5; V gene: TRBV6-1; CDR3 length: 12
CDR3 protein: CSVAELLNEQFF; CDR3 DNA: TGCAGCGTTGCAGAGCTGTTAAATGAGCAGTTCTTC; D gene: -; clone size: -; J gene: TRBJ2-1; V gene: TRBV29-1; CDR3 length: 12
CDR3 protein: CASSEEVGDTGELFF; CDR3 DNA: TGTGCCAGCAGTGAGGAGGTTGGTGACACCGGGGAGCTGTTTTTT; D gene: -; clone size: once; J gene: TRBJ2-2; V gene: TRBV25-1; CDR3 length: 15
CDR3 protein: CASSLDFYNEQFF; CDR3 DNA: TGTGCCAGCAGTTTGGATTTCTACAATGAGCAGTTCTTC; D gene: -; clone size: -; J gene: TRBJ2-1; V gene: TRBV27; CDR3 length: 13
CDR3 protein: CASSSPDSGNTIYF; CDR3 DNA: TGTGCCAGCAGCTCCCCGGACAGCGGAAACACCATATATTTT; D gene: -; clone size: -; J gene: TRBJ1-3; V gene: TRBV7-9; CDR3 length: 14
CDR3 protein: CASTLLAGGPGTGELFF; CDR3 DNA: TGTGCCAGCACCTTACTAGCGGGGGGGCCCGGCACCGGGGAGCTGTTTTTT; D gene: TRBD2; clone size: -; J gene: TRBJ2-2; V gene: TRBV27; CDR3 length: 17
CDR3 protein: CASSQGDTGELFF; CDR3 DNA: TGTGCCAGCAGCCAGGGTGACACCGGGGAGCTGTTTTTT; D gene: -; clone size: -; J gene: TRBJ2-2; V gene: TRBV9; CDR3 length: 13
CDR3 protein: CASSYPPGTDTQYF; CDR3 DNA: TGTGCCAGCAGCTATCCGCCGGGCACAGATACGCAGTATTTT; D gene: -; clone size: -; J gene: TRBJ2-3; V gene: TRBV9; CDR3 length: 14
CDR3 protein: CASSALTGNGYTF; CDR3 DNA: TGTGCCAGCAGCGCCCTTACAGGGAATGGCTACACCTTC; D gene: -; clone size: -; J gene: TRBJ1-2; V gene: TRBV9; CDR3 length: 13
CDR3 protein: CASSFLADTGELFF; CDR3 DNA: TGTGCCAGCAGTTTCCTAGCGGACACCGGGGAGCTGTTTTTT; D gene: TRBD2; clone size: -; J gene: TRBJ2-2; V gene: TRBV6-5; CDR3 length: 14
CDR3 protein: CASGSADPGELFF; CDR3 DNA: TGTGCCAGCGGTTCGGCGGACCCCGGGGAGCTGTTTTTT; D gene: -; clone size: -; J gene: TRBJ2-2; V gene: TRBV28; CDR3 length: 13
CDR3 protein: CASSESDRRETQYF; CDR3 DNA: TGCGCCAGCAGTGAGAGTGACAGGCGGGAGACCCAGTACTTC; D gene: -; clone size: -; J gene: TRBJ2-5; V gene: TRBV10-1; CDR3 length: 14
CDR3 protein: CASSLMPGSQPQHF; CDR3 DNA: TGTGCCAGCAGTTTAATGCCGGGTTCCCAGCCCCAGCATTTT; D gene: -; clone size: -; J gene: TRBJ1-5; V gene: TRBV27; CDR3 length: 14
CDR3 protein: CASRNRDSYEQYF; CDR3 DNA: TGTGCCAGCAGAAACCGGGACAGCTACGAGCAGTACTTC; D gene: TRBD1; clone size: once; J gene: TRBJ2-7; V gene: TRBV7-9; CDR3 length: 13